Listed below are T cell receptor beta chains from one sample, sequenced in a study of cytomegalovirus exposure and HLA in healthy donors. Here immunoSEQ multiplex PCR was the method, and the copy in TCRdb shows in-frame clones only, minus some. The sample yields about 170,000 clones, 80% seen once. Specimen: PBMCs. The origin of the receptors is a woman aged 45 to 65 in good health and CMV-seropositive. CDR3s include the opening cysteine and the closing phenylalanine or tryptophan.

j_call: TRBJ2-3; v_call: TRBV27; cdr3_aa: CASSFLALRDTDTQYF
j_call: TRBJ2-3; v_call: TRBV5-4; cdr3_aa: CASSSSGLSTDTQYF
j_call: TRBJ1-6; v_call: TRBV6-5; cdr3_aa: CASRDRVGSPLHF
j_call: TRBJ2-2; v_call: TRBV7-9; cdr3_aa: CASSRTGYTGELFF
j_call: TRBJ2-5; v_call: TRBV7-3; cdr3_aa: CASSPWGTSVTQYF
j_call: TRBJ1-1; v_call: TRBV5-1; cdr3_aa: CASSLGQPAEAFF
j_call: TRBJ2-1; v_call: TRBV19; cdr3_aa: CASSVAEGNEQFF
j_call: TRBJ2-2; v_call: TRBV4-3; cdr3_aa: CASSQEGIQEGTGELFF
j_call: TRBJ1-5; v_call: TRBV27; cdr3_aa: CASSLFAPGQSNQPQHF
j_call: TRBJ1-1; v_call: TRBV19; cdr3_aa: CASKGGGSSTEAFF
j_call: TRBJ2-2; v_call: TRBV11-2; cdr3_aa: CASSRDRNTGELFF
j_call: TRBJ2-1; v_call: TRBV5-1; cdr3_aa: CASSRGGVDGRVGPVF
j_call: TRBJ1-1; v_call: TRBV4-1; cdr3_aa: CASSHYRGNTEAFF
j_call: -; v_call: TRBV9; cdr3_aa: CASSPGGYEQYF
j_call: TRBJ2-1; v_call: TRBV5-6; cdr3_aa: CASSSPLAGGPDEQFF
j_call: TRBJ2-7; v_call: TRBV19; cdr3_aa: CASSMDSRAGDYEQYF
j_call: TRBJ1-1; v_call: TRBV7-9; cdr3_aa: CASRVQGSFEAFF
j_call: -; v_call: TRBV30; cdr3_aa: CAWVRGTPSYEQYF
j_call: TRBJ2-7; v_call: TRBV4-2; cdr3_aa: CASSHLGGDSTYEQYF
j_call: TRBJ1-6; v_call: TRBV7-9; cdr3_aa: CASSLEGAYNSPLHF
j_call: TRBJ2-1; v_call: TRBV7-9; cdr3_aa: CASTRGQGGINEQFF
j_call: TRBJ1-5; v_call: TRBV7-2; cdr3_aa: CASSHRTGMDQPQHF
j_call: TRBJ2-7; v_call: TRBV10-3; cdr3_aa: CAISERLAEYEQYF
j_call: TRBJ1-1; v_call: TRBV7-3; cdr3_aa: CASSLEKHTEAFF
j_call: TRBJ1-5; v_call: TRBV27; cdr3_aa: CASRYDRNQPQHF
j_call: TRBJ2-7; v_call: TRBV4-1; cdr3_aa: CASSQGPWGDAGYEQYF
j_call: TRBJ2-7; v_call: TRBV28; cdr3_aa: CASSLVRLSYEQYF
j_call: TRBJ1-2; v_call: TRBV25-1; cdr3_aa: CASSESGTWAGLKGYTF
j_call: TRBJ1-5; v_call: TRBV6-1; cdr3_aa: CASRKGQGDQPQHF
j_call: TRBJ2-1; v_call: TRBV11-1; cdr3_aa: CASSFQAGGYNEQFF
j_call: TRBJ2-5; v_call: TRBV19; cdr3_aa: CASKGGGETQYF
j_call: TRBJ2-1; v_call: TRBV14; cdr3_aa: CASSHNLQGVGEKFF
j_call: TRBJ2-7; v_call: TRBV7-2; cdr3_aa: CASSSTSGATREQYF
j_call: TRBJ2-4; v_call: TRBV29-1; cdr3_aa: CSVEGGAGNIQYF
j_call: TRBJ2-7; v_call: TRBV28; cdr3_aa: CASSPIGVGGAQKQYF
j_call: TRBJ1-2; v_call: TRBV4-3; cdr3_aa: CASSRGQGYGYTF
j_call: TRBJ2-7; v_call: TRBV4-2; cdr3_aa: CASSQEFLDEQYF
j_call: TRBJ2-1; v_call: TRBV18; cdr3_aa: CASSPVLGGANEQFF
j_call: TRBJ2-5; v_call: TRBV9; cdr3_aa: CASSRGSQETQYF
j_call: TRBJ1-4; v_call: TRBV4-3; cdr3_aa: CASSSGTANEKLFF
j_call: TRBJ2-5; v_call: TRBV19; cdr3_aa: CASSISTVATQYF
j_call: TRBJ1-4; v_call: TRBV7-8; cdr3_aa: CASSPGDRAANEKLFF
j_call: TRBJ1-6; v_call: TRBV6-6; cdr3_aa: CASSEDSNSPLHF
j_call: TRBJ2-7; v_call: TRBV7-9; cdr3_aa: CSSSLAHRDRNGYYEQYF
j_call: TRBJ2-2; v_call: TRBV25-1; cdr3_aa: CASSESRQGASGELFF
j_call: TRBJ2-3; v_call: TRBV27; cdr3_aa: CASSPPFQGGTDTQYF